Sequencing of this T cell receptor (beta chain) was carried out in a study of CD8 T cells in ankylosing spondylitis. The authors made TCR beta libraries by quantitative 5'-RACE with molecular barcodes. TCRdb reprocessed the 5' RACE reads with MiXCR, giving one entry per CDR3 protein. In the table there are approximately 220,000 distinct CDR3 sequences, around 20% of which are singletons. This clonotype was counted a few times. Its specificity is not known. Study-wide results and caveats: As reported, disease-linked clones showed significant enrichment in matched ankylosing spondylitis synovial fluid. Ankylosing spondylitis blood seemed to carry a telltale TCR beta motif made of eight or nine highly homologous variants.

Germline V gives CDR1 MGHRA, CDR2 YSYEKL. The V gene lost 0 bases and the J gene lost 8 bases, with 11 bases spanning the gap. The CDR3 covers 14 residues. The clonotype originates from a male donor with ankylosing spondylitis. The V call is TRBV4-1, the J call TRBJ2-1; possible D gene TRBD1, 6 bases. Sequencing was done on a sample of blood, either unsorted or a sorted T cell fraction (not recorded which). The CDR3 nucleotides read TGCGCCAGCAGCCAAGACGCGGACAGTGATGAGCAGTTCTTC. It codes for CASSQDADSDEQFF.